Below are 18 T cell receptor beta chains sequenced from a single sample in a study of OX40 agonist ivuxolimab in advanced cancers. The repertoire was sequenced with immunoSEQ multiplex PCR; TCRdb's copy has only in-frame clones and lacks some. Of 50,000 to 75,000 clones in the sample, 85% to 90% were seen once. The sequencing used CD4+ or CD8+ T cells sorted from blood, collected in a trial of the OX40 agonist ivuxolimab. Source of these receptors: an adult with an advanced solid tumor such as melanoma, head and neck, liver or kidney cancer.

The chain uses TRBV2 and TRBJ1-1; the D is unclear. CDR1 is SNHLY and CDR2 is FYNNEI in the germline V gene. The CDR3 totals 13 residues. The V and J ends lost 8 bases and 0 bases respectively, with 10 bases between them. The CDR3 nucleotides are TGTGCCAGCGGGTTTTGGATGAACACTGAAGCTTTCTTT. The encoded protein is CASGFWMNTEAFF.

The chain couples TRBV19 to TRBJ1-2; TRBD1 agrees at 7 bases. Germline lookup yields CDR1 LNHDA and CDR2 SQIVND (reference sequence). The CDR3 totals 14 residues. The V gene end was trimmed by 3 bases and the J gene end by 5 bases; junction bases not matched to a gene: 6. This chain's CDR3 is CASSIDGQVYGYTF. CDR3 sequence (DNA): TGTGCCAGTAGTATCGACGGACAGGTTTATGGCTACACCTTC. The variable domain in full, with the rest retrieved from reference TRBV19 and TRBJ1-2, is DGGITQSPKYLFRKEGQNVTLSCEQNLNHDAMYWYRQDPGQGLRLIYYSQIVNDFQKGDIAEGYSVSREKKESFPLTVTSAQKNPTAFYLCASSIDGQVYGYTFGSGTRLTVV.

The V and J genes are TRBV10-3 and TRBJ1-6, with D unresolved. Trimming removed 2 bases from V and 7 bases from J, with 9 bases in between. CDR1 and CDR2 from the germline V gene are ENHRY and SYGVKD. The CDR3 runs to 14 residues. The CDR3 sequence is CAISEMAVNSPLHF. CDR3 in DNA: TGTGCCATCAGTGAGATGGCAGTCAATTCACCCCTCCACTTT.

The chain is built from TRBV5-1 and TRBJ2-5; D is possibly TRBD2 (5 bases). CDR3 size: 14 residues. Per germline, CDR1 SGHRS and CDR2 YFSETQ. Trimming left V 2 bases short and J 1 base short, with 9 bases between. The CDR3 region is CASSFQAAQETQYF. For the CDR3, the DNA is TGCGCCAGCAGCTTTCAAGCGGCCCAAGAGACCCAGTACTTC. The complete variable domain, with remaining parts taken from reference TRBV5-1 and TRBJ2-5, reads KAGVTQTPRYLIKTRGQQVTLSCSPISGHRSVSWYQQTPGQGLQFLFEYFSETQRNKGNFPGRFSGRQFSNSRSEMNVSTLELGDSALYLCASSFQAAQETQYFGPGTRLLVL.

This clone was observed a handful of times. The CDR3 nucleotides read TGTGCCAGCATGTCGCGGGGGGCCCCCCTTAGCACAGATACGCAGTATTTT. As protein: CASMSRGAPLSTDTQYF. This sequence joins TRBV5-8 and TRBJ2-3, with 8 bases that match TRBD2. This CDR3 is 17 amino acids long. Trimming removed 6 bases from V and 0 bases from J; junction bases left unmatched: 12. Germline V gene sequence: CDR1 SGHTS, CDR2 YDEGEE.

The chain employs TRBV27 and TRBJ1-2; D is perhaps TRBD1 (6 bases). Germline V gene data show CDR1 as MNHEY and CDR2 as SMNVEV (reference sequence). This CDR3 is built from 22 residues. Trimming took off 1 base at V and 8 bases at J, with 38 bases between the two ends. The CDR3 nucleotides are TGTGCCAGCAGTTTATTGAACCAATACCGGGCAGGGGCGCCATCAGACCGCTCAGGCTACACCTTC. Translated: CASSLLNQYRAGAPSDRSGYTF.

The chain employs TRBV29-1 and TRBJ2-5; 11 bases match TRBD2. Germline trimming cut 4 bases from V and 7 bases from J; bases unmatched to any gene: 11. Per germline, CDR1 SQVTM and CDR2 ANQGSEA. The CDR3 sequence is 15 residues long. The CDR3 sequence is CSVVGSGGAPGTQYF. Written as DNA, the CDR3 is TGCAGCGTTGTGGGTAGCGGGGGGGCCCCGGGGACCCAGTACTTC.

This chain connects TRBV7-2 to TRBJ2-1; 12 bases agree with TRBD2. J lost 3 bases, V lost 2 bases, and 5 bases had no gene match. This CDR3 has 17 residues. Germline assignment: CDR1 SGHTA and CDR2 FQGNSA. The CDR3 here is CASSLLKTSGSYNEQFF. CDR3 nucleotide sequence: TGTGCCAGCAGCTTATTAAAGACTAGCGGGAGCTACAATGAGCAGTTCTTC.

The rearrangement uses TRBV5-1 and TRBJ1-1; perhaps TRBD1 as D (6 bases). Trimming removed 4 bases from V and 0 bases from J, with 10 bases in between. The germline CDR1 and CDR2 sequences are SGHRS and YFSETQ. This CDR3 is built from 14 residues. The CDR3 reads CASSVGHLNTEAFF. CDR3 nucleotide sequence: TGCGCCAGCAGCGTGGGACACCTGAACACTGAAGCTTTCTTT.

The CDR3, as DNA: TGTGCCAGCAGTTTAGACCCAGGTTGGAAGGCTTTCTTT. Translation gives CASSLDPGWKAFF. The chain is built from TRBV6-6 and TRBJ1-1; unclear D gene. V was pared by 4 bases and J by 11 bases, with 17 bases between. The V gene's germline CDR1 is MNHNY and CDR2 SVGAGI (reference sequence). The CDR3 is 13 residues long.

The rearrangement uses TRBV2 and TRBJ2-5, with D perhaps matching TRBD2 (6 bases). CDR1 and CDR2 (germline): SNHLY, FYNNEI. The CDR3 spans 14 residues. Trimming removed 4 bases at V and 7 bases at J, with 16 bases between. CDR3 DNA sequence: TGTGCCAGCAGTGGGACGGAGGGGCAAAGGACCCAGTACTTC. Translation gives CASSGTEGQRTQYF.

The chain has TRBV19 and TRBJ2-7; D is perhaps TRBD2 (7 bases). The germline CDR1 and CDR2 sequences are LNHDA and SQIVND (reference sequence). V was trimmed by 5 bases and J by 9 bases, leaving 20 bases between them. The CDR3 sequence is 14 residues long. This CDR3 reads CASSSRRGPEGQYF. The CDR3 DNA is TGTGCCAGTAGTTCCCGGCGGGGGCCCGAAGGGCAGTACTTC. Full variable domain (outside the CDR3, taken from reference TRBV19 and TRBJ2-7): DGGITQSPKYLFRKEGQNVTLSCEQNLNHDAMYWYRQDPGQGLRLIYYSQIVNDFQKGDIAEGYSVSREKKESFPLTVTSAQKNPTAFYLCASSSRRGPEGQYFGPGTRLTVT.

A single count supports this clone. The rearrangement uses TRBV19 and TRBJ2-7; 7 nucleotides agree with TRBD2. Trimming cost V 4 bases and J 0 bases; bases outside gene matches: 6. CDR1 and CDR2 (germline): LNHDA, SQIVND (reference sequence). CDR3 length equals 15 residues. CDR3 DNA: TGTGCCAGTAGTAGGGGGGGAGCGAGCTCCTACGAGCAGTACTTC. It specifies CASSRGGASSYEQYF. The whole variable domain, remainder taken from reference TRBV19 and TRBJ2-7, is DGGITQSPKYLFRKEGQNVTLSCEQNLNHDAMYWYRQDPGQGLRLIYYSQIVNDFQKGDIAEGYSVSREKKESFPLTVTSAQKNPTAFYLCASSRGGASSYEQYFGPGTRLTVT.

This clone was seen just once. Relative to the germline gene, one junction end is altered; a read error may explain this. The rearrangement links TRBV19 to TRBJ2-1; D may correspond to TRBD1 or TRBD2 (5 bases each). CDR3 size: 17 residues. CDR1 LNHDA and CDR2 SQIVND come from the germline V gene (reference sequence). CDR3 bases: TGTGCCAGTAGTACGGAGTTTGGATCCGGGGCATACAGTGAGCAGTTCTTC. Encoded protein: CASSTEFGSGAYSEQFF.

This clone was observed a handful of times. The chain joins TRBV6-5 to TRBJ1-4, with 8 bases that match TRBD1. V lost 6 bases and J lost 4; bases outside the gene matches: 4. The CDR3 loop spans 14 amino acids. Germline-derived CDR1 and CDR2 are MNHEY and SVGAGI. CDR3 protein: CASSRTGNNEKLFF. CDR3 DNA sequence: TGTGCCAGCAGCCGGACAGGGAATAATGAAAAACTGTTTTTT.

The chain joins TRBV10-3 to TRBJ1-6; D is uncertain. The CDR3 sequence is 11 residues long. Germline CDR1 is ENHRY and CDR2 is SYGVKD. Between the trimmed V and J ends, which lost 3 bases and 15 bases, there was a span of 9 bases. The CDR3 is CAISDGGNLHF. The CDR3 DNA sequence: TGTGCCATCAGTGATGGTGGCAACCTCCACTTT.

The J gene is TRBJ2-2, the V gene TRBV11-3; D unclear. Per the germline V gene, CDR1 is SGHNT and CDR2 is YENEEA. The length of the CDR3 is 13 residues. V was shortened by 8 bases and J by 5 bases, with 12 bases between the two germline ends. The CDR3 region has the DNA TGTGCCAGCCGGAGACACGCTACCGGGGAGCTGTTTTTT. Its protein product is CASRRHATGELFF.

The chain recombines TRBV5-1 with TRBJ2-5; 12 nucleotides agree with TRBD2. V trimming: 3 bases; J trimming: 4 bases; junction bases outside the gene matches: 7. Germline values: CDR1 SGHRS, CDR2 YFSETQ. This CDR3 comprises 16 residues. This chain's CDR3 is CASSSLAGGGGETQYF. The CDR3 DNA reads TGCGCCAGCAGCTCCCTAGCGGGGGGGGGCGGAGAGACCCAGTACTTC.